A single T cell receptor beta chain is shown here with its context. Its cognate antigen is unknown. The CDR3 spans 12 residues. The V and J ends lost 7 bases and 4 bases respectively, with 11 bases between them. Germline V gene sequence: CDR1 SGHVS, CDR2 FQNEAQ. Primers for the PCR totalled 60 Vbeta and 13 Jbeta. This table comes from immunoSEQ multiplex PCR, and its TCRdb copy is limited to in-frame clones, with some not included. The sample records 130,000 to 150,000 clones, around 79% being singletons. The data were taken from a study of cytomegalovirus exposure and HLA in healthy donors. Study context: There were approximately 80 million unique TCRs (from HLA-typed donors) in an early data release.

Study-level results: One variant, a missense change in DCLRE1C, was linked in a later analysis to TCR beta V- and J-gene trimming. Rarity characterized most TCR sequences, yet some public TCRs appeared in many donors. High specificity and sensitivity for cytomegalovirus status were reported for the classifier.

The chain is built from TRBV7-8 and TRBJ2-7; TRBD2 might be the D (7 bases). Sequencing was done on a sample of PBMCs. The sequence was collected from a male donor in good health and CMV-seronegative. DNA of the CDR3: TGTGCCAGCACGGGGGGCGGGTACGAGCAGTACTTC. Protein product: CASTGGGYEQYF.